This TCR beta chain emerged from a study of blood T cell repertoires in COVID-19. V dropped 7 bases and J dropped 8 bases, with 20 bases sitting between them. This CDR3 region has 15 residues. Per the germline V gene, CDR1 is MDHEN and CDR2 is SYDVKM. Per the authors' pipeline: Estimates of nucleated cell counts were drawn from the amplification of reference gene primers. Profiling relied on immunoSEQ multiplex PCR, and the TCRdb table lists in-frame clones only, not all of them. V, J and clone size are those of that table, while D and trimming were read from the DNA. The sample consists of a few hundred thousand clones, approximately 92% of them appearing once. This clone was seen only a few times.

Sequencing was carried out using peripheral blood. This TCR derives from a woman in her 30s with COVID-19, enrolled during active disease. The chain has TRBV28 and TRBJ1-4, with D tentatively TRBD1 (6 bases). The CDR3: CASIPSGGAVEKLFF. DNA of the CDR3: TGTGCCAGCATCCCCAGCGGGGGCGCAGTGGAAAAACTGTTTTTT.